This T cell receptor (beta chain) came from a study of blood T cells in healthy people across ages. A note on this clonotype: Its antigen remains unidentified.

Trimming shortened V by 5 bases and J by 6 bases, and 14 bases separated the two germline ends. Germline V gene data show CDR1 as MGHDK and CDR2 as SYGVNS. The CDR3 extends over 14 amino acids. A second about 6 to 11 cycle PCR used barcoded and J-beta primers. A template-switch adaptor containing 12 random nucleotides labeled each cDNA molecule. A single record per CDR3 protein comes from TCRdb applying MiXCR to the 5' RACE reads. The sample consists of a few hundred thousand distinct CDR3 sequences, approximately 47% of them appearing once. Findings and limits, study-wide: Relative to aged donors, long-lived donors carried more naive CD4+ cells and displayed higher diversity. TCR beta diversity, measured per million T cells, fell in a roughly linear way with age. There was no known CMV status for donors, so expanded clonotype changes were possibly confounded.

This clonotype was obtained from a man aged 55 to 69 in good health. Sequenced material: blood. This chain links TRBV25-1 with TRBJ1-5; D is unclear. The chain's CDR3 is CASSRFGDGQPQHF. Written as DNA, the CDR3 is TGTGCCAGCAGTCGGTTCGGGGATGGTCAGCCCCAGCATTTT.